The present entry profiles one TCR beta chain with its context. Its target is unknown. RNA was isolated and reverse transcribed to cDNA, the sequencing template. Using immunoSEQ multiplex PCR, the repertoire was profiled, and TCRdb retains in-frame clones only, with some absent. The sample has 120,000 or so clones, roughly 50% seen once. The sample comes from a study of CD8+ T cells in alopecia areata. Peripheral blood and lesional scalp punch biopsies were taken from alopecia areata patients. Whole-study results and caveats: Sharing of TCR sequences between patients (possibly for HLA-related reasons) was less clear than in mice. Sequenced scalp T cells also include alphabeta T cells resident in normal skin.

The ends were cut back, 0 bases at V and 6 bases at J, with 14 bases in the middle. Germline CDR1 reads MNHEY; CDR2 reads SVGAGI. The CDR3 contains 15 residues. This chain links TRBV6-5 with TRBJ1-2, with D perhaps matching TRBD1 (5 bases). This TCR was recovered from a human donor with alopecia areata. Specimen: NKG2D-low CD8+ T cells sorted from blood. As DNA, the CDR3 is TGTGCCAGCAGTTACTCGAGAGGGGCCGTCGATGGCTACACCTTC. Translating it yields CASSYSRGAVDGYTF.